One sample yielded the 9 T cell receptor beta chains listed below, sequenced in a study of cytomegalovirus exposure and HLA in healthy donors. Only in-frame clones appear in the TCRdb table, and some are missing; sequencing was by immunoSEQ multiplex PCR. The sample shows about 150,000 clones, around 84% of them seen only once. The material sequenced was PBMCs. The receptors originated from a human donor in good health.

The CDR3 nucleotides read TGTGCCAGCAGTCAGAGTTGGGAGGGAAATGAGCAGTTCTTC. Encoded protein: CASSQSWEGNEQFF. The chain recombines TRBV6-4 with TRBJ2-1; 7 nucleotides line up with TRBD2. Germline values: CDR1 MRHNA, CDR2 SNTAGT. This CDR3 is built from 14 residues. After removal of 5 bases from V and 7 bases from J, the junction contained 8 bases not matched to a gene.

This CDR3 reads CASSYSPAGEWDTQYF. CDR3 nucleotides: TGTGCCAGCAGTTACTCACCGGCGGGGGAGTGGGATACGCAGTATTTT. The V call is TRBV6-5, the J call TRBJ2-3, with TRBD2 matching 7 bases. In germline, CDR1 is MNHEY, CDR2 SVGAGI. V shed 0 bases and J 6 bases; nucleotides not matched to a gene: 9. The CDR3 covers 16 residues.

The chain employs TRBV4-1 and TRBJ1-5, with 7 bases aligning to TRBD1. Germline values: CDR1 MGHRA, CDR2 YSYEKL. The V segment lost 0 bases and the J segment 15 bases; nucleotides outside the gene matches: 14. The length of the CDR3 is 15 residues. The CDR3 region is CASSQDRQGQAVRHF. CDR3 DNA: TGCGCCAGCAGCCAAGATCGACAGGGCCAGGCCGTGCGGCATTTT.

This clone was seen a single time. The gene calls are TRBV2 and TRBJ1-1; D possibly corresponds to TRBD1 (6 bases). V gave up 4 bases and J gave up 4 bases, with 16 bases separating them. The CDR3 contains 15 residues. Germline V gene sequence: CDR1 SNHLY, CDR2 FYNNEI. The DNA for the CDR3 is TGTGCCAGCAGTGTCCCCCGGGGGGCCGGCACTGAAGCTTTCTTT. Translating gives CASSVPRGAGTEAFF.

CDR3 in DNA: TGTGCCAGCAGCCCAAATACAGCAACTGAAGCTTTCTTT. Residues: CASSPNTATEAFF. This chain joins TRBV6-6 and TRBJ1-1; D remains unclear. Deletions cut 6 bases from V and 5 bases from J, with 13 bases between. This CDR3 is 13 amino acids long. Germline V CDR1 and CDR2: MNHNY, SVGAGI (reference sequence).

The chain employs TRBV19 and TRBJ1-5; 7 bases agree with TRBD1. The V gene end was trimmed by 7 bases and the J gene end by 7 bases; junction bases not matched to a gene: 13. Germline V gives CDR1 LNHDA, CDR2 SQIVND (reference sequence). The CDR3 contains 15 residues. The CDR3 DNA reads as TGTGCCAGTAAGGTCTCCGACAGGGCACGGCAGCCCCAGCATTTT. This translates into CASKVSDRARQPQHF.

The V gene is TRBV6-4, the J gene TRBJ1-1; TRBD1 aligns across 7 bases. V lost 3 bases and J lost 2; bases outside the gene matches: 12. This CDR3 is 17 amino acids long. Germline V CDR1 and CDR2: MRHNA, SNTAGT. This CDR3 reads CASSDLGGAPFNTEAFF. As DNA, the CDR3 is TGTGCCAGCAGTGATTTAGGGGGCGCCCCTTTCAACACTGAAGCTTTCTTT.

The rearrangement links TRBV15 to TRBJ2-7; 15 positions match TRBD2. The length of the CDR3 is 18 residues. Per germline, CDR1 LNHNV and CDR2 YYDKDF (reference sequence). Trimming cost V 0 bases and J 5 bases; bases outside gene matches: 8. CDR3 nucleotide sequence: TGTGCCACCAGCAGAGATCTACGGACTAGCGGGAGGGCTCACGAGCAGTACTTC. Translation: CATSRDLRTSGRAHEQYF.

V usage is TRBV2 and J usage is TRBJ1-4; no clear D gene. CDR1 and CDR2 (germline): SNHLY, FYNNEI. This CDR3 comprises 16 residues. Trimming shortened V by 4 bases and J by 0 bases, and 12 bases separated the two germline ends. The CDR3, as DNA: TGTGCCAGCAGTGCACGGGAGTCAACAACTAATGAAAAACTGTTTTTT. Translating it yields CASSARESTTNEKLFF.